A single TCR beta chain is shown here with its context. This CDR3 has 15 residues. Germline lookup yields CDR1 KGHSH and CDR2 LQKENI. V lost 1 base and J lost 0; bases outside the gene matches: 1. The source of the sample is a study of OX40 agonist ivuxolimab in advanced cancers. Profiled with immunoSEQ multiplex PCR; TCRdb holds only in-frame clones, not every one. The top ten clones hold 0.65% to 0.9% of a sample with under 75,000 clones, about 86% of them seen once. The clonotype originates from an adult with an advanced solid tumor such as melanoma, head and neck, liver or kidney cancer. The material was CD4+ or CD8+ T cells sorted from blood, obtained in a trial of the OX40 agonist ivuxolimab. This rearrangement joins TRBV18 to TRBJ2-7; 9 positions match TRBD2. This chain's CDR3 is CASSPQLAGSYEQYF. DNA for the CDR3: TGTGCCAGCTCACCACAACTAGCGGGCTCCTACGAGCAGTACTTC.